These 2 T cell receptor beta chains were all obtained from the same sample, sequenced in a study of CD8 T cells in ankylosing spondylitis. TCRdb passed the 5' RACE reads through MiXCR, listing each CDR3 protein once. The sample records 200,000 to 250,000 distinct CDR3 sequences, approximately 7.6% being singletons. Sequenced sample: blood, either unsorted or a sorted T cell fraction (not recorded which). All receptors derive from a female donor with ankylosing spondylitis or in good health (not recorded which).

This clonotype was observed at least ten times. The gene calls are TRBV5-6 and TRBJ2-7, with 10 bases that match TRBD2. Germline values: CDR1 SGHDT, CDR2 YYEEEE. The V and J ends lost 4 bases and 1 base, in that order; junction bases with no gene match: 8. The CDR3 sequence is 16 residues long. The CDR3 DNA reads as TGTGCCAGCAGCGCGACCGGGACTAGCGTTTCCTACGAGCAGTACTTC. Translating gives CASSATGTSVSYEQYF. The variable domain in full, with the rest retrieved from reference TRBV5-6 and TRBJ2-7, is DAGVTQSPTHLIKTRGQQVTLRCSPKSGHDTVSWYQQALGQGPQFIFQYYEEEERQRGNFPDRFSGHQFPNYSSELNVNALLLGDSALYLCASSATGTSVSYEQYFGPGTRLTVT.

The CDR3 nucleotides read TGCGCCAGCAGTGACCCTGCTTCGAAACCCCTCCACTTT. This translates into CASSDPASKPLHF. The rearrangement joins TRBV10-2 to TRBJ1-6; D not resolved. Germline V gives CDR1 WSHSY, CDR2 SAAADI. The V end lost 3 bases, the J end lost 12 bases, and 12 bases lay between the germline ends. CDR3 length equals 13 residues.